The text below deals with one T cell receptor beta chain. This clone was seen more than once but under ten times. Its antigen remains undetermined. It has no much larger one-base neighbor in the sample; base qualities were not kept. This sample is part of a study of cytomegalovirus exposure and HLA in healthy donors (dated 2017 in TCRdb). Notes on the research overall: An earlier analysis of 587 of the donors reported approximately 280 Gb of sequence data and 95 million to 130 million unique TCR beta sequences obtained from around 190 million T cells. An early release covering around 630 HLA-typed donors comprised roughly 300 gigabases of sequencing data and around 86 million unique TCR sequences. Both class I and class II loci were covered by HLA typing, at four-digit resolution. A separate validation cohort of some 130 different subjects was used in addition to the roughly 700-subject first cohort. Typing coverage varied by locus: roughly 620-630 donors for A, B, C, DRB1 and DQB1; approximately 500 for DQA1; approximately 610 for DPA1; under 490 for DPB1. Four or five DR-DQ haplotypes were treated as single units for association and clustering because of strong linkage in the cohort. All discovery cohort repertoires had been generated using a single sequencing platform. The study aimed to test whether cataloging public T cell receptors could reveal signatures of past pathogen exposure. Among almost 400 genotyped donors of the cohort, an average of 235,054 unique TCR beta nucleotide sequences were sequenced per donor, 15% to 20% of them non-productive. To predict cytomegalovirus infection status, the study combined high-throughput TCR immunosequencing, statistical association of individual TCRs with disease status, and machine learning. A later genetic analysis used genome-wide SNP genotypes for about 65% of the roughly 670 donors, treating that subset as a discovery cohort. Using immunosequencing, the study profiled T cell repertoires from roughly 650 subjects and related those repertoires to cytomegalovirus serostatus. Among the roughly 400 genotyped donors, under 90% belonged to the genetic ancestry cluster associated with self-reported Caucasian donors. In a later analysis, previously published TCR beta repertoires from 550 to 700 donors were re-analyzed and high-resolution HLA genotyping was added so that TCR occurrence patterns could be studied. Rather than using new phenotypic data, the later analysis identified candidate immune exposures from TCR beta sequences and from how often those sequences occurred across donors. Donor age, sex, ethnicity and CMV serostatus were collected together with the repertoire data. An earlier analysis of around 580 of the donors used high-throughput TCR beta sequencing to judge whether each TCR beta V gene segment behaved as functional or pseudogenic.

The paper's findings and limits, for the study overall: Three of the identified cytomegalovirus-associated TCR beta chains were confirmed in vitro to be specific for cytomegalovirus antigens. This cohort had only TCR beta chains sequenced, and the lack of alpha or paired-chain data limited which features could be detected. The study listed approximately 150 TCR beta chains as associated with cytomegalovirus. A further reported finding was that TCR beta sequences accurately predicted the HLA-A and HLA-B alleles for most subjects in the first cohort. A later analysis found that TCR association rates varied across HLA loci, with DRB1 alleles showing the most associated TCRs and HLA-C alleles the fewest. For the cohort, immune exposure information was limited to CMV serostatus. Across donors, most TCR sequences were observed very rarely, whereas some public TCRs were present in many individuals. Assigning TCR associations to individual alleles was difficult when HLA alleles, especially DR and DQ, strongly co-occurred. The authors suggested that the approach could potentially be generalized to other disease states and immunological phenotypes. At a false discovery rate of 0.05, a later analysis linked some 18,000 TCR beta sequences to specific HLA alleles. Because the 87-base-pair reads could not distinguish some IMGT-functional V segments, including TRBV6-2 and TRBV6-3, those segments were excluded. A cluster of highly shared sequence variants was judged likely to represent a technical artifact of the sequencing pipeline. An earlier analysis of approximately 540 of the donors showed that most TCR beta V segments appeared in productive rearrangements either about 87% or about 30% of the time, which broadly matched IMGT annotations. A later analysis found that HLA-associated TCR beta chains were more clonally expanded and had lower generation probabilities than equally common non-associated chains. Cytomegalovirus status was reported to be diagnosed by the classifier with high specificity and sensitivity in both the original and validation cohorts. A later analysis reported that several top co-occurrence clusters appeared linked to parvovirus B19, influenza, CMV and Epstein-Barr virus. A later analysis found that most CMV-associated TCR beta chains appeared HLA-restricted, with HLA associations seemingly driven largely by CMV exposure. The earlier analysis of 587 of the donors excluded over 15 rarely observed V segments, including chromosome 9 orphons, because counts were too low. A later genetic analysis associated a missense DCLRE1C variant with V-gene and J-gene trimming of TCR beta chains, and an independent cohort replicated the association. The presence/absence analyses assumed that sequencing depth was roughly uniform across donors, and that assumption may not be true. Compared with the approximately 700-donor mean, donors in an Asian-associated ancestry cluster had fewer N-insertions in productive TCRs, according to a later genetic analysis. Correlated functional status among segregating V segments might reflect linkage disequilibrium, but an unknown experimental factor could not be ruled out. Because HLA typing was missing for some donors at each locus, association tests included only the typed subset.

The CDR3, cysteine through phenylalanine, is 15 amino acids long. The retained sequence is limited to the CDR3, 45 bases, with the frame set at the first base. CDR1 MNHEY and CDR2 SVGAGI are derived from the germline V gene. The germline V and J ends show losses of 4 bases and 7 bases respectively, and no gene match explains 5 bases of the junction. The cohort comprised under 700 healthy bone marrow donors. At the time of sampling, every cohort member was nominally healthy, though immune exposures that went unrecorded were likely present. The donor was CMV seropositive and belonged to the group of 250 to 300 seropositive cohort members. A peripheral blood sample was provided by each donor, and peripheral blood mononuclear cells were used for TCR beta sequencing. The Qiagen DNeasy Blood Extraction Kit was used to extract genomic DNA from the blood cell samples. Library preparation was by the immunoSEQ multiplex PCR assay. A mixture of 60 forward primers for TCR Vbeta segments and 13 reverse primers for TCR Jbeta segments was used in the multiplex PCR. The CDR3 region of rearranged TCR beta genes was amplified from genomic DNA by a multiplex PCR assay. The amplified TCR beta libraries were sequenced on the Illumina HiSeq System as 87-base-pair reads. Per the authors' processing: A later analysis counted about 80 million unique TCR beta chains across the 666 repertoires, and around 9.9 million of these chains were shared by at least two donors. Raw reads were error-corrected and collapsed into unique sequences by a nearest-neighbor algorithm in which closely related sequences were merged to remove PCR and sequencing errors. To assign V, D and J gene segments, CDR3 sequences were aligned to IMGT reference sequences. For a sequence to be retained, at least a six-nucleotide match to both a V gene segment and a J gene segment was required. Rearrangements were classified as productive when the CDR3 lacked stop codons and remained in frame with V and J, and all other rearrangements were classified as non-productive. Following IMGT convention, CDR3 was defined as the stretch from the second conserved V-encoded cysteine to the conserved J-encoded phenylalanine. In an earlier analysis of approximately 590 of the donors, sequences lacking an unambiguous match to a single V gene segment were excluded. In an earlier analysis of 587 of the donors, V segments were called functional above 56.7% productive rearrangements and were called segregating when the between-donor standard deviation exceeded 5%. A statistical classification framework was built to diagnose cytomegalovirus status from the catalog of TCR beta chain sequences. V and J gene assignment, in a later analysis, came from comparing TCR nucleotide sequences with IMGT/GENE-DB human TR gene sequences. In a later analysis, CDR3 sequences and most-parsimonious VDJ recombination scenarios were assigned using the TCRdist pipeline. In a later analysis, each TCR beta chain was defined by its CDR3 amino acid sequence together with its V-gene family, and reads without a unique V-gene family were excluded. To address suspected cross-contamination and a sequencing artifact, a later analysis removed around 590 highly shared, low-generation-probability nucleotide sequences. In a later analysis, a clonal expansion index was calculated for each public chain from normalized within-repertoire ranks of inferred template counts. In a later analysis, generation probabilities were computed with a VDJ recombination model fitted to out-of-frame rearrangements, and the resulting probabilities were checked against IGoR. In a later analysis, TCR-TCR, TCR-HLA and TCR-CMV co-occurrence was scored with hypergeometric tests, and a repertoire-size bias correction was applied to TCR pairs. False discovery rates were estimated in a later analysis by permuting HLA or CMV assignments 20 times. In a later analysis, co-occurring TCRs were grouped with DBSCAN, and TCRdist sequence similarity was added when clustering was performed within HLA-allele-positive subsets. Repertoires with fewer than 30,000 or more than 120,000 public chains, plus five repertoires with anomalous nucleotide sharing, were excluded from co-occurrence clustering. TCRdb took over this immuneACCESS table, retaining in-frame rearrangements with V and J assigned. Such tables are incomplete; in checked studies, under half of the missing clones stem from an unresolved V gene, and the remainder is unexplained. For V, J and clone size, that table is used; D and trimming come from the DNA. This sample holds roughly 200,000 clones; about 9.4% were observed only once. Roughly 1.3% of the sample rests with the top ten.

The sequence is built from TRBV6-5 and TRBJ2-3; 13 bases in the junction line up with TRBD2. The source material was PBMCs. The sequence derives from a woman in her twenties or thirties in good health and CMV-seropositive. The bases are TGTGCCAGCAGTTTGACTAGCGGGAGGCAGAATACGCAGTATTTT. This translates into CASSLTSGRQNTQYF.